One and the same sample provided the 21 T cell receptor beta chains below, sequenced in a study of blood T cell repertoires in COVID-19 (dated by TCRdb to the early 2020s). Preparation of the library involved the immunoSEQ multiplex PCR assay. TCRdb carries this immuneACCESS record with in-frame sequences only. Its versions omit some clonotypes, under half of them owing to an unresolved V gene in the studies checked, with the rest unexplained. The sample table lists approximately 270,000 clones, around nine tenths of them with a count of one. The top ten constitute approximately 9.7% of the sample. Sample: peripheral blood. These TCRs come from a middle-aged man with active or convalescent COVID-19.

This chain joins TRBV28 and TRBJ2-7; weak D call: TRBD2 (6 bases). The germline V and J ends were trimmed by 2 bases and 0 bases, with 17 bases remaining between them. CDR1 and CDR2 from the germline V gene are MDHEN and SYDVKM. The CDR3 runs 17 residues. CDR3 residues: CASSLNLGGYYSYEQYF. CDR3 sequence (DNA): TGTGCCAGCAGTTTAAACCTGGGAGGCTATTACTCCTACGAGCAGTACTTC.

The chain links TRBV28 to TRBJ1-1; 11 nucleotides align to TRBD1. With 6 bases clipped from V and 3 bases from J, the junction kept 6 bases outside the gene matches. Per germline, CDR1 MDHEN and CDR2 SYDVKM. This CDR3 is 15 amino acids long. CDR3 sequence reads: CASRRTGGWDTEAFF. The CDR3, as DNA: TGTGCCAGCAGGAGGACAGGGGGCTGGGACACTGAAGCTTTCTTT. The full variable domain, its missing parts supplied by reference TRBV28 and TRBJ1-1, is DVKVTQSSRYLVKRTGEKVFLECVQDMDHENMFWYRQDPGLGLRLIYFSYDVKMKEKGDIPEGYSVSREKKERFSLILESASTNQTSMYLCASRRTGGWDTEAFFGQGTRLTVV.

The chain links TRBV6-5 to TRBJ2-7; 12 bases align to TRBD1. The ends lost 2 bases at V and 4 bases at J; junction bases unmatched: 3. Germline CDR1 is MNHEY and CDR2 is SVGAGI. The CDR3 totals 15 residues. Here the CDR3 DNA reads TGTGCCAGCAGTTACACGGGACAGGGGGCTTACGAGCAGTACTTC. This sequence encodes CASSYTGQGAYEQYF.

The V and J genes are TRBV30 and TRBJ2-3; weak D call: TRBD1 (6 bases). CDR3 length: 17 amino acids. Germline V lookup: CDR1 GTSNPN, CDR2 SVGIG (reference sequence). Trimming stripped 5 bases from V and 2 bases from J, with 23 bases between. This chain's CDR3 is CAWEGVGRRSNTDTQYF. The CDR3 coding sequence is TGTGCCTGGGAGGGGGTCGGAAGGAGATCGAACACAGATACGCAGTATTTT.

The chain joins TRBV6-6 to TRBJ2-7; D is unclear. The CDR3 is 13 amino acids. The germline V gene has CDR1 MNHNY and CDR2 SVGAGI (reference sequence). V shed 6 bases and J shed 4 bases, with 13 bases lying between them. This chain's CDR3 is CASSSSGLYEQYF. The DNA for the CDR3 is TGTGCCAGCAGCTCAAGTGGGCTGTACGAGCAGTACTTC.

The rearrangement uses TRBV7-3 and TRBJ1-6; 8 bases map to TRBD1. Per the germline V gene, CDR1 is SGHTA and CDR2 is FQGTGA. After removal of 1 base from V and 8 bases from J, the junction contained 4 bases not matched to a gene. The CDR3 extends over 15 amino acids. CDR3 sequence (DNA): TGTGCCAGCAGCTTAAAGCAGGGGGCGGATTCACCCCTCCACTTT. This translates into CASSLKQGADSPLHF.

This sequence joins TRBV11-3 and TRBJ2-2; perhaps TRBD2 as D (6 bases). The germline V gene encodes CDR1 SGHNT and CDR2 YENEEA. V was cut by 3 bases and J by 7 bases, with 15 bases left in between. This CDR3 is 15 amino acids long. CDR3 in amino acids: CASSLGRERVGELFF. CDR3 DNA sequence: TGTGCCAGCAGCTTGGGACGGGAGCGGGTCGGGGAGCTGTTTTTT.

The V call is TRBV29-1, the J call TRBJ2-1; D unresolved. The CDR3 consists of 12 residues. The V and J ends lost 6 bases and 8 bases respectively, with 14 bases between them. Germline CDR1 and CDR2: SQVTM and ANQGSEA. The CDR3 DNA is TGCAGCGTGGCGAAAGTAGCTCATGAGCAGTTCTTC. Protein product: CSVAKVAHEQFF.

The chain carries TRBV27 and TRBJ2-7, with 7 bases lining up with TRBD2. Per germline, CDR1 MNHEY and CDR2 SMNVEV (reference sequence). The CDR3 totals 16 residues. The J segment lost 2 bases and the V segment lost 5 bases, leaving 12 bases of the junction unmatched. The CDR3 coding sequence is TGTGCCAGCAGTCGAAAATCTAGCGGTTCTACCTACGAGCAGTACTTC. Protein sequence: CASSRKSSGSTYEQYF.

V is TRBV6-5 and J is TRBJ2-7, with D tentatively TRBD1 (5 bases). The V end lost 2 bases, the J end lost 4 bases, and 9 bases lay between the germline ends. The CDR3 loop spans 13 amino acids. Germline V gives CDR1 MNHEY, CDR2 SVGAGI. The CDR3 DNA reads TGTGCCAGCAGTTACCTCAGGGCTTACGAGCAGTACTTC. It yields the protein CASSYLRAYEQYF.

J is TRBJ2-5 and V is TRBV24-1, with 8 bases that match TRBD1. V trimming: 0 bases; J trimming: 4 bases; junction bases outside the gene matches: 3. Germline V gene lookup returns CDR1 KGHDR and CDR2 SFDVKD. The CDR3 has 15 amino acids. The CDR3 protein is CATSDLRTGPETQYF. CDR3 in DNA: TGTGCCACCAGTGATTTGAGGACAGGGCCAGAGACCCAGTACTTC.

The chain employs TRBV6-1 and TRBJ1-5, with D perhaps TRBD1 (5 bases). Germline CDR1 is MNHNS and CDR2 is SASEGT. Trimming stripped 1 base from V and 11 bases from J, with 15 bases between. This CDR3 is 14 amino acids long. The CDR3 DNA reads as TGTGCCAGCAGTGAAGGGGGCGCAGCTGAGTCCCAGCATTTT. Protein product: CASSEGGAAESQHF.

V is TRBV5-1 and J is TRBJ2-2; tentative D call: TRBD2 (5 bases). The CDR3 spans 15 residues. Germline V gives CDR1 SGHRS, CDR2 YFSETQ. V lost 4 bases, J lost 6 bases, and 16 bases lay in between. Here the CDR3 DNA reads TGCGCCAGCAGCGGCACAGACCCCGGGGCCGGGGAGCTGTTTTTT. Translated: CASSGTDPGAGELFF.

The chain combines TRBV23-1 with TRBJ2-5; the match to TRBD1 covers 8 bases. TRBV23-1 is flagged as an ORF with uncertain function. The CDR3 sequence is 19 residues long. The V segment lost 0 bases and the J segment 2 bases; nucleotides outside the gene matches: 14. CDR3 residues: CASSQSGQGRVCYQETQYF. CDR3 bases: TGCGCCAGCAGTCAATCCGGACAGGGAAGGGTGTGTTATCAAGAGACCCAGTACTTC.

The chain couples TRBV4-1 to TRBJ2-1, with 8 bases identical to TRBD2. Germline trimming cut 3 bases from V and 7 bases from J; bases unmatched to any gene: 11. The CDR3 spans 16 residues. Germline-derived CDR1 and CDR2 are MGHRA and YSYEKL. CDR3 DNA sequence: TGCGCCAGCAGCCACACCGGGGGGGCCTATGGGAATGAGCAGTTCTTC. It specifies CASSHTGGAYGNEQFF.

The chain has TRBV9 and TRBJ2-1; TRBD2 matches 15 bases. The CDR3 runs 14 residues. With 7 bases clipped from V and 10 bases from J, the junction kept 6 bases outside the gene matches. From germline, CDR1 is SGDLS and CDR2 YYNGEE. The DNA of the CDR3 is TGTGCCAGCGAGGGGACTAGCGGGAGGAAAGAGCAGTTCTTC. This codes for CASEGTSGRKEQFF.

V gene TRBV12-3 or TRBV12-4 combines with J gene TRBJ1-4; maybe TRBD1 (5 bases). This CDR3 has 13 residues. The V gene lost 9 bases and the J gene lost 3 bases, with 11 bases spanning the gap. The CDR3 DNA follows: TGTGCCAGTGCAGACAGCGCTAATGAAAAACTGTTTTTT. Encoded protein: CASADSANEKLFF.

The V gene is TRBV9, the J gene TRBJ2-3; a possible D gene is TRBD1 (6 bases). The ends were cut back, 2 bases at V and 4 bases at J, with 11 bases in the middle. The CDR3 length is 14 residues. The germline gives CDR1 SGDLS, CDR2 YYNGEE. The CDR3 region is CASSVQGRADTQYF. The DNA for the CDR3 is TGTGCCAGCAGCGTCCAGGGGCGTGCAGATACGCAGTATTTT.

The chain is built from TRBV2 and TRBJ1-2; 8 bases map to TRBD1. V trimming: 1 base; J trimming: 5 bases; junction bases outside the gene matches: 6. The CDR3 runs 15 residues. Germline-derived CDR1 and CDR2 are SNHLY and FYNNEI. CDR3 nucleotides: TGTGCCAGCAGTGAAGAGGCAGGGGGCTTTTATGGCTACACCTTC. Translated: CASSEEAGGFYGYTF.

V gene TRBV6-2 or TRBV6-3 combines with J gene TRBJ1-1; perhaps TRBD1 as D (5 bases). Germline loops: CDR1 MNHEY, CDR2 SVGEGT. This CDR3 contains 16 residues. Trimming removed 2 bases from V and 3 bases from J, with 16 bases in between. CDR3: CASSYVGRREDTEAFF. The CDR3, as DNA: TGTGCCAGCAGTTACGTCGGGCGCAGGGAGGACACTGAAGCTTTCTTT.

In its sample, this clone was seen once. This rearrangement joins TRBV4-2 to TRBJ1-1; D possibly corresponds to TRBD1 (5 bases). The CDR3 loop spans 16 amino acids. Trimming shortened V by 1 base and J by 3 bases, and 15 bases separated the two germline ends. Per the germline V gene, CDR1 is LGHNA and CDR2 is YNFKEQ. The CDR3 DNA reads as TGTGCCAGCAGCCAAGTGGTGGGGGGTGCCGACACTGAAGCTTTCTTT. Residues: CASSQVVGGADTEAFF.